The 9 T cell receptor beta chains below were found in one sample sequenced in a study of cytomegalovirus exposure and HLA in healthy donors. The primer mix had 60 Vbeta and 13 Jbeta primers. The table came from immunoSEQ multiplex PCR; TCRdb's copy has only in-frame clones and leaves some out. The data show more than 95,000 clones, roughly two thirds seen once. Material for sequencing was PBMCs. These receptors were obtained from a man aged 30 to 45 in good health and CMV-seronegative.

V usage is TRBV19 and J usage is TRBJ1-1, with 12 bases that match TRBD1. In germline, CDR1 is LNHDA, CDR2 SQIVND (reference sequence). The CDR3 sequence is 17 residues long. V was pared by 6 bases and J by 0 bases, with 8 bases of the junction left unmatched. The CDR3 sequence: CASSRDRGLSVNTEAFF. CDR3 DNA: TGTGCCAGTAGCCGGGACAGGGGGCTGTCCGTGAACACTGAAGCTTTCTTT.

The gene calls are TRBV7-2 and TRBJ2-2, with D perhaps matching TRBD2 (6 bases). The CDR3 is 15 residues long. Germline V gene lookup returns CDR1 SGHTA and CDR2 FQGNSA. V lost 2 bases and J 5 bases, leaving 12 bases between the germline ends. In DNA, the CDR3 is TGTGCCAGCAGCTTAATCAGCGGGCTAACCGGGGAGCTGTTTTTT. Translation: CASSLISGLTGELFF.

The gene calls are TRBV27 and TRBJ1-1; 11 bases fit TRBD1. Per the germline V gene, CDR1 is MNHEY and CDR2 is SMNVEV (reference sequence). J gave up 5 bases and V 5 bases, and 10 bases lay outside the gene matches. The CDR3 loop spans 16 amino acids. CDR3 loop: CASSRDSGQGETEAFF. The CDR3 DNA reads as TGTGCCAGCAGTCGGGACTCGGGACAGGGGGAGACTGAAGCTTTCTTT.

The chain carries TRBV15 and TRBJ1-4, with D maybe TRBD1 (5 bases). Trimming took off 2 bases at V and 8 bases at J, with 15 bases between the two ends. The germline CDR1 and CDR2 sequences are LNHNV and YYDKDF (reference sequence). CDR3 size: 15 residues. CDR3 bases: TGTGCCACCAGCAGAAGGTCAGGGTCGGGCGAAAAACTGTTTTTT. Translation gives CATSRRSGSGEKLFF.

As to this clone: Since the CDR3 does not end with the conserved phenylalanine or tryptophan, this likely comes from a read error. The CDR3 sequence: CASSLIEDSQFPVGYTL. The CDR3, as DNA: TGTGCCAGCAGCTTAATCGAGGACAGTCAATTTCCCGTAGGCTACACCCTC. The chain combines TRBV7-2 with TRBJ1-2, with D perhaps TRBD1 (6 bases). The V gene's germline CDR1 is SGHTA and CDR2 FQGNSA. The CDR3 contains 17 residues. Trimming took 2 bases from V and 8 from J, leaving 24 bases between them.

The chain links TRBV14 to TRBJ2-7, with TRBD1 matching 9 bases. V shed 4 bases, J shed 0 bases, and the junction held 4 bases outside the gene matches. From germline, CDR1 is SGHDN and CDR2 FVKESK. The CDR3 has 15 amino acids. The CDR3 sequence: CASSRLQGASYEQYF. The CDR3 DNA follows: TGTGCCAGCAGCCGACTACAGGGGGCCTCCTACGAGCAGTACTTC.

The V call is TRBV11-2, the J call TRBJ2-7; the D gene is possibly TRBD1 (6 bases). The CDR3 is made up of 12 amino acids. CDR1 SGHAT and CDR2 FQNNGV come from the germline V gene. Trimming cost V 7 bases and J 3 bases, with 10 bases left between them. The CDR3 nucleotides read TGTGCCAGCAACCAGGGGAGCTACGAGCAGTACTTC. Translating it yields CASNQGSYEQYF.

The chain carries TRBV4-3 and TRBJ2-7; the match to TRBD2 covers 12 bases. The CDR3 loop spans 16 amino acids. The junction had 4 bases not matched to a gene; V was cut back by 0 bases and J by 4 bases. Germline CDR1 LGHNA, CDR2 YSLEER. CDR3 DNA sequence: TGCGCCAGCAGCCAAGATGCCGGGACTAGCGGGTACGAGCAGTACTTC. Translation gives CASSQDAGTSGYEQYF.

In nucleotides, the CDR3 is TGTGCCAGCAGCTTAGGTGGGCCGGGGGGCAATGAGCAGTTCTTC. It specifies CASSLGGPGGNEQFF. The chain joins TRBV7-9 to TRBJ2-1; TRBD2 matches 7 bases. From germline, CDR1 is SEHNR and CDR2 FQNEAQ (reference sequence). This CDR3 spans 15 amino acids. V was clipped by 1 base and J by 6 bases; unmatched bases: 6.